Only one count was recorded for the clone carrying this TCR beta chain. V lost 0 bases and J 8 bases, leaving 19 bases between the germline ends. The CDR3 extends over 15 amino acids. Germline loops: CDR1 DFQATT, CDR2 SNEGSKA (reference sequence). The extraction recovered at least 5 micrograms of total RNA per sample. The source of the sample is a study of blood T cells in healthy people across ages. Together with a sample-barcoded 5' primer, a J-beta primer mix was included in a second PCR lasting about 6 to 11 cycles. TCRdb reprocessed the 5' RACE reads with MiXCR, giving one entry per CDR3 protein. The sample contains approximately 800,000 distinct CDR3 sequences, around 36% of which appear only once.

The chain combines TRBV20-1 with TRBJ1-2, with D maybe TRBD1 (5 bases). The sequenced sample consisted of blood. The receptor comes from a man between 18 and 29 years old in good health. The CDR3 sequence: CSARDTRQGLRGYTF. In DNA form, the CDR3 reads TGCAGTGCTAGAGATACTCGGCAGGGACTAAGGGGCTACACCTTC.